This T cell receptor beta chain was sequenced for a study of T-cell reconstitution after alpha-beta-depleted transplantation in children. Study outcomes and limitations: From newly produced T cells came most of the T-cell counts and diversity one year after transplant. It was surviving recipient T cells and thymic progenitors that gave some patients high TCRbeta diversity at day 60. Alpha-beta T cells present about two months after transplant were reported to originate from several hundred expanded graft clones.

The table lists this clonotype with many counts. What it binds is not known. Unique molecular identifiers tagged the TCRbeta library. TCRdb recomputed calls from the PCR reads with MiXCR, one row per CDR3 protein. The sample yields 450,000 to 600,000 distinct CDR3 sequences, about an eighth seen once. This CDR3 has 15 amino acids. With 10 bases clipped from V and 8 bases from J, the junction kept 15 bases outside the gene matches. Germline V lookup: CDR1 ENHRY, CDR2 SYGVKD. Source: PBMCs, mostly from graft donor cells, taken 360 days after TCRalphabeta/CD19-depleted stem cell transplant. The rearrangement uses TRBV10-3 and TRBJ2-1; TRBD2 aligns across 9 bases. The TCR was taken from a male patient under 18 who had a stem cell transplant for acute myeloid leukemia, so the T cells may come from the graft donor. The DNA for the CDR3 is TGTGCCACCCTCCCGGGACTAGCTCCCCCGGATGAGCAGTTCTTC. Residues: CATLPGLAPPDEQFF.